The clone carrying this TCR beta chain was counted between two and nine times. A single record per CDR3 protein comes from TCRdb applying MiXCR to the 5' RACE reads. This table has just under 600,000 distinct CDR3 sequences, around an eighth appearing once. This sample stems from a study of T cells after yellow fever vaccination. V was clipped by 5 bases and J by 6 bases, with 8 bases between them. Germline V gene lookup returns CDR1 DFQATT and CDR2 SNEGSKA (reference sequence). The CDR3 consists of 11 residues. This clonotype was sampled from a man between 25 and 39 years old who received the YFV17D yellow fever vaccine. Sequenced material: PBMCs, taken on the day of the yellow fever booster vaccination. The chain combines TRBV20-1 with TRBJ2-1; D is unclear. The CDR3 nucleotides read TGCAGTGCTGGGCTGATCAATGAGCAGTTCTTC. It is translated as CSAGLINEQFF.